This T cell receptor (beta chain) was identified during a study of shared clonotypes between healthy human individuals. Study information: Three plates were used per donor for CD4 naive, three for CD4 memory, two for CD8 naive and one for CD8 memory.

Broader study findings: Relative to memory subsets, naive subsets generally showed larger estimated richness. Rarefaction revealed incomplete sorted-subset sequencing despite large depth.

CDR3 length: 13 residues. Looked up from germline, CDR1 is SGHDT and CDR2 is YYEEEE. Clones were sequenced by immunoSEQ multiplex PCR, and TCRdb holds only the in-frame ones, with some missing. Of approximately 2.3 million clones listed, approximately 93% are singletons. Of note for this clone: Its antigen is unknown. An end of the junction does not agree with germline; a read error may underlie this.

The source material was naive CD4+ T cells from PBMCs. The subset denotes: CD45RA+ positively selected. The genes are TRBV5-6 and TRBJ2-5; D gene unclear. The clonotype comes from a man aged 18 to 29 in good health. Some clones in this sample may be carry-over from other donors' samples. CDR3 nucleotides: TGTGCCAGCAGCTCGTGGGTAGTGACCCGCCCCGACTTC. Residues: CASSSWVVTRPDF. Variable domain in full (rest from reference TRBV5-6 and TRBJ2-5): DAGVTQSPTHLIKTRGQQVTLRCSPKSGHDTVSWYQQALGQGPQFIFQYYEEEERQRGNFPDRFSGHQFPNYSSELNVNALLLGDSALYLCASSSWVVTRPDFGPGTRLLVL.